The 16 T cell receptor beta chains below come from one sample, sequenced in a study of blood T cell repertoires in COVID-19. The table came from immunoSEQ multiplex PCR; TCRdb's copy has only in-frame clones and leaves some out. The sample has around 200,000 clones, about 85% seen once; the top ten hold 15% to 20%. The sample consisted of peripheral blood. Source of these receptors: a person aged 70 to 79 with COVID-19, enrolled during active disease.

This chain uses TRBV7-6 with TRBJ2-7, with unresolved D. Germline V gene lookup returns CDR1 SGHVS and CDR2 FNYEAQ. Trimming took off 5 bases at V and 4 bases at J, with 18 bases between the two ends. CDR3 length: 15 residues. CDR3 in DNA: TGTGCCAGCAGCCGCAACTCCGATCCAAAGTACGAGCAGTACTTC. This translates into CASSRNSDPKYEQYF.

The chain is built from TRBV21-1 and TRBJ2-7; TRBD2 is the table's D call and was not checked against the DNA. TRBV21-1 is classified as a pseudogene. The CDR3 contains 18 residues. This CDR3 reads CASSNPGTSGHSSYEQYF. The CDR3 region has the DNA TGTGCCAGCAGCAATCCCGGGACTAGCGGGCATAGCTCCTACGAGCAGTACTTC.

The CDR3 reads CASSPGYGYNEQFF. The CDR3 DNA follows: TGTGCCAGCTCACCAGGTTACGGGTACAATGAGCAGTTCTTC. V is TRBV18 and J is TRBJ2-1; D call uncertain. V lost 2 bases and J 4 bases, leaving 9 bases between the germline ends. CDR3 length: 14 amino acids. Germline V gene sequence: CDR1 KGHSH, CDR2 LQKENI.

The V gene is TRBV28, the J gene TRBJ1-5, with 8 bases identical to TRBD1. The V segment lost 6 bases and the J segment 2 bases; nucleotides outside the gene matches: 6. Germline values: CDR1 MDHEN, CDR2 SYDVKM. This CDR3 has 15 amino acids. The CDR3 spells CASRGQGAGNQPQHF. In DNA form, the CDR3 reads TGTGCCAGCAGAGGACAGGGCGCGGGCAATCAGCCCCAGCATTTT.

The chain is built from TRBV7-2 and TRBJ2-2; D is unclear. V was clipped by 5 bases and J by 6 bases, with 7 bases between them. The CDR3 runs to 12 residues. Germline V gives CDR1 SGHTA, CDR2 FQGNSA. The CDR3: CASSGIAGELFF. CDR3 coding DNA: TGTGCCAGCAGCGGTATAGCCGGGGAGCTGTTTTTT.

The chain recombines TRBV11-2 with TRBJ2-5; maybe TRBD2 (5 bases). Trimming pared 2 bases from V and 4 bases from J, leaving 14 bases between. The germline CDR1 and CDR2 sequences are SGHAT and FQNNGV. The CDR3 runs 15 residues. CDR3 sequence: CASSLLSGGLETQYF. Written as DNA, the CDR3 is TGTGCCAGCAGCTTACTAAGCGGTGGTTTAGAGACCCAGTACTTC.

The chain's CDR3 is CASRAWGGQGGELFF. For the CDR3, the DNA is TGTGCCAGCAGGGCGTGGGGGGGCCAAGGCGGGGAGCTGTTTTTT. This sequence joins TRBV6-5 and TRBJ2-2; possibly TRBD2 for D (7 bases). The CDR3 is made up of 15 amino acids. Germline V lookup: CDR1 MNHEY, CDR2 SVGAGI. V lost 6 bases, J lost 7 bases, and 18 bases lay in between.

This clone was counted between two and nine times. V and J are TRBV4-3 and TRBJ2-3; D ambiguous. The CDR3 contains 13 residues. Trimming removed 2 bases at V and 9 bases at J, with 12 bases between. Germline V lookup: CDR1 LGHNA, CDR2 YSLEER. The CDR3 DNA sequence: TGCGCCAGCAGCCAATCGAAGGAGCGAACGCAGTATTTT. It is translated as CASSQSKERTQYF.

The V and J genes are TRBV6-9 and TRBJ2-7, with a possible D match to TRBD1 (7 bases). The CDR3 covers 11 residues. Germline CDR1 is MNHGY and CDR2 is SVAAGI. V was cut by 6 bases and J by 9 bases, with 12 bases left in between. For the CDR3, the DNA is TGTGCCAGCAGGCAGGGGGGCCGGCAGTACTTC. It yields the protein CASRQGGRQYF.

This clone was counted a few times. The chain carries TRBV19 and TRBJ1-6; 8 bases line up with TRBD1. Germline CDR1 LNHDA, CDR2 SQIVND (reference sequence). The V segment lost 6 bases and the J segment 7 bases; nucleotides outside the gene matches: 11. The CDR3 runs to 16 residues. This CDR3 is CASSLGQGVGNSPLHF. As DNA, the CDR3 is TGTGCCAGTAGCCTTGGACAGGGCGTGGGAAATTCACCCCTCCACTTT.

The CDR3 spells CASSLGVGGLGYF. For the CDR3, the DNA is TGTGCCAGCAGCTTAGGTGTGGGGGGGCTAGGGTACTTC. The rearrangement joins TRBV7-2 to TRBJ2-7; tentatively, D is TRBD2 (7 bases). CDR1 and CDR2 (germline): SGHTA, FQGNSA. The CDR3 contains 13 residues. Deletions cut 1 base from V and 12 bases from J, with 16 bases between.

The V and J genes are TRBV6-6 and TRBJ2-7; no firm D call. This CDR3 comprises 12 residues. From germline, CDR1 is MNHNY and CDR2 SVGAGI (reference sequence). The ends were cut back, 6 bases at V and 2 bases at J, with 8 bases in the middle. The CDR3 region has the DNA TGTGCCAGCAGCTCTGTCCCCTACGAGCAGTACTTC. Residues: CASSSVPYEQYF.

The V call is TRBV28, the J call TRBJ1-1, with D maybe TRBD1 (5 bases). Germline loops: CDR1 MDHEN, CDR2 SYDVKM. The V and J ends lost 5 bases and 1 base respectively, with 11 bases between them. CDR3 length: 14 amino acids. In DNA, the CDR3 is TGTGCCAGCAGTAGACAGAGCCAGAACACTGAAGCTTTCTTT. Encoded protein: CASSRQSQNTEAFF.

V is TRBV27 and J is TRBJ1-1; 7 nucleotides line up with TRBD1. The CDR3 runs to 14 residues. The V gene's germline CDR1 is MNHEY and CDR2 SMNVEV (reference sequence). The junction had 4 bases not matched to a gene; V was cut back by 6 bases and J by 0 bases. The chain's CDR3 is CASSRGTMNTEAFF. In nucleotides, the CDR3 is TGTGCCAGCAGCAGGGGGACCATGAACACTGAAGCTTTCTTT.

The chain carries TRBV4-1 and TRBJ1-1, with 7 bases aligning to TRBD1. This CDR3 has 15 residues. Germline V lookup: CDR1 MGHRA, CDR2 YSYEKL. The junction had 7 bases not matched to a gene; V was cut back by 3 bases and J by 3 bases. CDR3 region: CASSQETGLDTEAFF. As DNA, the CDR3 is TGCGCCAGCAGCCAGGAGACAGGGCTCGACACTGAAGCTTTCTTT.

This chain joins TRBV11-1 and TRBJ1-1; D may be TRBD1 (5 bases). The CDR3 sequence is 13 residues long. The germline CDR1 and CDR2 sequences are SGHAT and FQDESV (reference sequence). V lost 2 bases to trimming and J lost 5 bases, with 9 bases between them. The CDR3 sequence: CASSLQGVTEAFF. In nucleotides, the CDR3 is TGTGCCAGCAGCTTACAGGGCGTGACTGAAGCTTTCTTT.